This TCR beta chain was retrieved from a study of spatial heterogeneity in lung cancer. Study at large: TCR and UMI combinations that were unique each appeared, on average, more than ten times in raw reads.

Using its own MiXCR run on the 5' RACE reads, TCRdb lists one record per CDR3 protein. Of about 23,000 distinct CDR3 sequences listed, approximately 3.3% were seen once; the top ten hold 29%. This clonotype was recorded many times. Between the trimmed V and J ends, which lost 4 bases and 3 bases, there was a span of 14 bases. The CDR3 runs 15 residues. Germline CDR1 is SGHTS and CDR2 is YDEGEE. Noted time point: sample taken at primary tumor resection. Unsorted tumor, nontumor lung tissue or cryopreserved PBMC supplied the whole RNA. This TCR derives from a female donor with early-stage non-small cell lung cancer. The chain links TRBV5-8 to TRBJ1-5, with D maybe TRBD1 (5 bases). Source: PBMCs, taken at surgery. CDR3 sequence: CASSPGLLNNQPQHF. In nucleotides, the CDR3 is TGTGCCAGCAGCCCGGGACTCCTTAACAATCAGCCCCAGCATTTT.